This TCR beta chain originates from a study of blood T cell repertoires in COVID-19. Across the whole study: Some COVID-19 samples were acute and others convalescent; all came from the United States, Italy and Spain.

Germline V gene data show CDR1 as SEHNR and CDR2 as FQNEAQ (reference sequence). The CDR3 runs to 15 residues. V dropped 1 base and J dropped 0 bases, with 8 bases sitting between them. The data were produced by immunoSEQ multiplex PCR, yet TCRdb's version contains in-frame clones alone and is incomplete. This table has about 480,000 clones, roughly 90% appearing once. This sequence was found in a woman aged 40 to 49 who had recovered from COVID-19. The chain employs TRBV7-9 and TRBJ2-3; D perhaps matches TRBD2 (5 bases). The sequenced sample was PBMCs or T cells enriched from blood (not recorded which). The CDR3 bases are TGTGCCAGCAGCTTAGGAGAGCGGAGCACAGATACGCAGTATTTT. This translates into CASSLGERSTDTQYF.